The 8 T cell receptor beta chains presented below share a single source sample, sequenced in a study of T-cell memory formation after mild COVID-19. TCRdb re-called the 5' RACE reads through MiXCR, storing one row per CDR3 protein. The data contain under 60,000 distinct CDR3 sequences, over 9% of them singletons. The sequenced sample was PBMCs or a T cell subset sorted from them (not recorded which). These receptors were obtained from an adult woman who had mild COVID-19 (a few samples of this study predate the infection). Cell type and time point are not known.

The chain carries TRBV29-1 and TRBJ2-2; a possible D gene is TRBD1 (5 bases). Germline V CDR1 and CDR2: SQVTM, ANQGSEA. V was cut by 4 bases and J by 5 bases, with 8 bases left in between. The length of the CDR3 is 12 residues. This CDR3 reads CSVGQGTGELFF. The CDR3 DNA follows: TGCAGCGTTGGGCAGGGAACCGGGGAGCTGTTTTTT.

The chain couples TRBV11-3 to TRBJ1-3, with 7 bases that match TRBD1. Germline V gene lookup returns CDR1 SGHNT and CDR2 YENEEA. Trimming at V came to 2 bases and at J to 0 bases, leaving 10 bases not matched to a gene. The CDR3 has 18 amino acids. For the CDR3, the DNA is TGTGCCAGCAGCTTAAGCGCGGGACAGAGATACTCTGGAAACACCATATATTTT. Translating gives CASSLSAGQRYSGNTIYF.

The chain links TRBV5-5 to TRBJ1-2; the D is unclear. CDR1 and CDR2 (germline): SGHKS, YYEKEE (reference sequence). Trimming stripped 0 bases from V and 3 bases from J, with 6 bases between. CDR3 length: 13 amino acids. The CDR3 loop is CASSLEGDYGYTF. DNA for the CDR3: TGTGCCAGCAGCTTGGAGGGTGACTATGGCTACACCTTC.

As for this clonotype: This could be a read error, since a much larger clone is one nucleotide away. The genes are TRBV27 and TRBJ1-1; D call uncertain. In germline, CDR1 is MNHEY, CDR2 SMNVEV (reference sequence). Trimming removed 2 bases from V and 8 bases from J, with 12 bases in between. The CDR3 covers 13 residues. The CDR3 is CASSLALGREAFF. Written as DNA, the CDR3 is TGTGCCAGCAGTTTAGCTTTGGGGAGAGAAGCTTTCTTT.

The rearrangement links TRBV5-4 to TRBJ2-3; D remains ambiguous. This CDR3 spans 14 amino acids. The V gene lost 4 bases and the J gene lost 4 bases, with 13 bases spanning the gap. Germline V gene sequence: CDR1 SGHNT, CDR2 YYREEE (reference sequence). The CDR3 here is CASSQTPRSDTQYF. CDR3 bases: TGTGCCAGCAGCCAGACCCCGAGGTCAGATACGCAGTATTTT.

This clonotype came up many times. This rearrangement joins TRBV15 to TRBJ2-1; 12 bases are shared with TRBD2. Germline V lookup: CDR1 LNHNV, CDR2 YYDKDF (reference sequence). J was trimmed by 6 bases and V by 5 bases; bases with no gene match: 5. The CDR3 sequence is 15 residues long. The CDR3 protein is CATSATSGGSNEQFF. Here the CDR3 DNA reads TGTGCCACCAGCGCAACTAGCGGGGGGTCCAATGAGCAGTTCTTC.

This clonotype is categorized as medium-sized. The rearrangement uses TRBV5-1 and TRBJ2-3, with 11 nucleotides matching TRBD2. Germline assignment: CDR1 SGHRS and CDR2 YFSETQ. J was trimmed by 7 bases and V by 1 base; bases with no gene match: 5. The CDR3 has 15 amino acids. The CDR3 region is CASSLTSGGINTQYF. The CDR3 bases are TGCGCCAGCAGCTTGACTAGCGGGGGTATAAATACGCAGTATTTT.

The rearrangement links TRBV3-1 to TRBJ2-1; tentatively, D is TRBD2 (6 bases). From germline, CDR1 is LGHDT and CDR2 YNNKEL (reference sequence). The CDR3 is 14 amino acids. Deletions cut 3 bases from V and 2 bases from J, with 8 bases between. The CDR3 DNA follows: TGTGCCAGCAGCCAGGCGGGGACCTACAATGAGCAGTTCTTC. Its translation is CASSQAGTYNEQFF.